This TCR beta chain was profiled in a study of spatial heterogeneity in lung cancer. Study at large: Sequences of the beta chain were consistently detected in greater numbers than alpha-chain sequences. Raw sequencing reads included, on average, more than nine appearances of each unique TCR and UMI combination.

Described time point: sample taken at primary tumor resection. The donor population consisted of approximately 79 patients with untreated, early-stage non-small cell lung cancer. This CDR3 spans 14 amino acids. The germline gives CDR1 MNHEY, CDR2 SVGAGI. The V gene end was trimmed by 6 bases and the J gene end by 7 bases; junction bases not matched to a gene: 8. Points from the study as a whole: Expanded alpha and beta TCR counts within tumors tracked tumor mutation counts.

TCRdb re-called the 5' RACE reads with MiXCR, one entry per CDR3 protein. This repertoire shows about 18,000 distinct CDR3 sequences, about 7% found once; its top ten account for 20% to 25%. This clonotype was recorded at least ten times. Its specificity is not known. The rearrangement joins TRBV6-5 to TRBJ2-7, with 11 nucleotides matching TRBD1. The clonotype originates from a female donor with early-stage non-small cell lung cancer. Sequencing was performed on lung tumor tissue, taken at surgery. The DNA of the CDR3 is TGTGCCAGCAGGTCCGGACAGGGGGCGGATGAGCAGTACTTC. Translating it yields CASRSGQGADEQYF.